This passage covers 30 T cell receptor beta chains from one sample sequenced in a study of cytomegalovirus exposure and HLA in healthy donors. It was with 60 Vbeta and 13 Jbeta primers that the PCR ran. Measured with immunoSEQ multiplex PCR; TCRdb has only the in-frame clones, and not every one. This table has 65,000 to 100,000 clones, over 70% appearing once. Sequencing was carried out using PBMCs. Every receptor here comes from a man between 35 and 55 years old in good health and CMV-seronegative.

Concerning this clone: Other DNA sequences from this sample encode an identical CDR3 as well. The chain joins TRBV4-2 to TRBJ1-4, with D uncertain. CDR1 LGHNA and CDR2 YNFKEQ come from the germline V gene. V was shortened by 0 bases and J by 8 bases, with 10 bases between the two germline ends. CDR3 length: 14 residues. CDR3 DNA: TGTGCCAGCAGCCAAGATAGGAGGGAGGAAAAACTGTTTTTT. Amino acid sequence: CASSQDRREEKLFF.

The CDR3 region has the DNA TGTGCCAGCAGTTACACCGGACAGTCTAATTCACCCCTCCACTTT. Protein sequence: CASSYTGQSNSPLHF. The gene calls are TRBV6-5 and TRBJ1-6; D perhaps matches TRBD1 (6 bases). Trimming removed 2 bases at V and 6 bases at J, with 11 bases between. The CDR3 has 15 amino acids. Looked up from germline, CDR1 is MNHEY and CDR2 is SVGAGI.

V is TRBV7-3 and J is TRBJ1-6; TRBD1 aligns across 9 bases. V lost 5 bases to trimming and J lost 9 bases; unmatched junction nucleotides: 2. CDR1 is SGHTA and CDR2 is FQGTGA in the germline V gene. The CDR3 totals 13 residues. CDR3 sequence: CASSGTGSSPLHF. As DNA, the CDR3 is TGTGCCAGCAGCGGGACAGGGAGTTCACCCCTCCACTTT.

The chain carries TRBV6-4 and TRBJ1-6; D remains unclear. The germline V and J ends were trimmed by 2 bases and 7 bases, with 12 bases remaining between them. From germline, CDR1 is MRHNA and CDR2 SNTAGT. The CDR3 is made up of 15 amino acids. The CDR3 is CASSDLPTPNSPLHF. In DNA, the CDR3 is TGTGCCAGCAGTGACCTACCCACTCCGAATTCACCCCTCCACTTT.

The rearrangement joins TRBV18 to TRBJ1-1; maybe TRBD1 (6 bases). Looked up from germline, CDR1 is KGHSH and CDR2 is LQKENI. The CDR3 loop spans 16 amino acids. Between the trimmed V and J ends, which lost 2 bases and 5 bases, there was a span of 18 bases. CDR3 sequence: CASSPARGQRRTEAFF. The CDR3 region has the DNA TGTGCCAGCTCACCAGCCCGTGGACAGCGGAGAACTGAAGCTTTCTTT.

The CDR3 loop reads CASSPLGQGDYGYTF. CDR3 bases: TGTGCCAGCAGTCCCCTCGGACAGGGCGACTATGGCTACACCTTC. V usage is TRBV28 and J usage is TRBJ1-2; 8 bases map to TRBD1. CDR1 is MDHEN and CDR2 is SYDVKM in the germline V gene. The junction had 8 bases not matched to a gene; V was cut back by 5 bases and J by 3 bases. The length of the CDR3 is 15 residues.

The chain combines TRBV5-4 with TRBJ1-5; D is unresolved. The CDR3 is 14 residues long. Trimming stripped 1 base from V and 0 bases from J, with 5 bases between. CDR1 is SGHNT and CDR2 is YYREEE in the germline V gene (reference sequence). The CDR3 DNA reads TGTGCCAGCAGCTTGCGAGATAGCAATCAGCCCCAGCATTTT. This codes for CASSLRDSNQPQHF.

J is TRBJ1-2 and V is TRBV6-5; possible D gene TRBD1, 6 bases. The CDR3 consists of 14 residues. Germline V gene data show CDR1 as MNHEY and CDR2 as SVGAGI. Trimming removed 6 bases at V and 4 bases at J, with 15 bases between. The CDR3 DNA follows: TGTGCCAGCAGACCCGGGGGGCTGGGCTATGGCTACACCTTC. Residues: CASRPGGLGYGYTF.

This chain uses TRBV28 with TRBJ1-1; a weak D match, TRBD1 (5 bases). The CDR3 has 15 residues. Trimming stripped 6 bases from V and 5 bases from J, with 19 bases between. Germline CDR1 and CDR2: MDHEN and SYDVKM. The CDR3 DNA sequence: TGTGCCAGCAGCCAAGTAAGATCTCGGGGGACTGAAGCTTTCTTT. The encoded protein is CASSQVRSRGTEAFF. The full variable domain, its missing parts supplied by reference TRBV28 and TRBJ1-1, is DVKVTQSSRYLVKRTGEKVFLECVQDMDHENMFWYRQDPGLGLRLIYFSYDVKMKEKGDIPEGYSVSREKKERFSLILESASTNQTSMYLCASSQVRSRGTEAFFGQGTRLTVV.

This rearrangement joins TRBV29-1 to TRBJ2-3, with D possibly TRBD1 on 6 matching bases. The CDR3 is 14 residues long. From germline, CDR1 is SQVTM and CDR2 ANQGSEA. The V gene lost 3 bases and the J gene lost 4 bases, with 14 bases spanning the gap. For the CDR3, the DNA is TGCAGCGTTGAGGTTTCGGCAGGGGCAGATACGCAGTATTTT. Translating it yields CSVEVSAGADTQYF.

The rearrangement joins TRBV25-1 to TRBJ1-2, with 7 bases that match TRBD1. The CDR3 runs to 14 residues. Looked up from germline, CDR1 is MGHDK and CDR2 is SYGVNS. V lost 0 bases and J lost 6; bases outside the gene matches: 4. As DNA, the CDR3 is TGTGCCAGCAGTGAATATGACAGGGTTAATGGCTACACCTTC. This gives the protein CASSEYDRVNGYTF.

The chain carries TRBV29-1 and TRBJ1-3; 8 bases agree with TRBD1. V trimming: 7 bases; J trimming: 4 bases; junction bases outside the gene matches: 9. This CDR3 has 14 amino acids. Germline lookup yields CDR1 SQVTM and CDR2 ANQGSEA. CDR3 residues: CSAVRGLMGNTIYF. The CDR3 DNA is TGCAGCGCCGTCAGGGGGCTGATGGGAAACACCATATATTTT.

The CDR3 region has the DNA TGTGCCAGCAGACCAACCGGGACAGGGGTCTACGAGCAGTACTTC. Residues: CASRPTGTGVYEQYF. The V gene is TRBV7-9, the J gene TRBJ2-7; 10 nucleotides match TRBD1. The CDR3 has 15 amino acids. CDR1 SEHNR and CDR2 FQNEAQ come from the germline V gene (reference sequence). Losses at the gene ends were 6 bases for V and 3 bases for J; bases not matched to a gene: 8.

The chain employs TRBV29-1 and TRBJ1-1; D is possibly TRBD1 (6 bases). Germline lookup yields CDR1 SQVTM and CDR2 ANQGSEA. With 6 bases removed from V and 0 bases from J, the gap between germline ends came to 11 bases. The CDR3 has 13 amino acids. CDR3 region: CSVSGHLNTEAFF. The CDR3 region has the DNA TGCAGCGTCTCGGGACACCTGAACACTGAAGCTTTCTTT.

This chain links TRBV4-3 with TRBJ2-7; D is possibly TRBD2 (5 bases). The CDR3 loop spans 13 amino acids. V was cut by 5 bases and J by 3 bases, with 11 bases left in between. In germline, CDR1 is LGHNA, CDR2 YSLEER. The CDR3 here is CASSEDSRYEQYF. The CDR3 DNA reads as TGCGCCAGCAGCGAGGACTCCCGCTACGAGCAGTACTTC.

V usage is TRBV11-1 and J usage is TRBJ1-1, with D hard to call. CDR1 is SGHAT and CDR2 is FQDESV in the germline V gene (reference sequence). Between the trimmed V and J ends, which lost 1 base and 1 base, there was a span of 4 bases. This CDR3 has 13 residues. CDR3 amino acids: CASSLVQNTEAFF. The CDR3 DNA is TGTGCCAGCAGCTTAGTCCAGAACACTGAAGCTTTCTTT.

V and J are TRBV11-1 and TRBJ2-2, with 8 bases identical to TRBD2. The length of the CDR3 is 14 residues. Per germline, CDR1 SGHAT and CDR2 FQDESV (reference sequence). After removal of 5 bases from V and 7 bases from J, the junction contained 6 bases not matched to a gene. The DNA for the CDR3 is TGTGCCAGCAGCATTAGCGGGGAGGGCGGGGAGCTGTTTTTT. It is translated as CASSISGEGGELFF.

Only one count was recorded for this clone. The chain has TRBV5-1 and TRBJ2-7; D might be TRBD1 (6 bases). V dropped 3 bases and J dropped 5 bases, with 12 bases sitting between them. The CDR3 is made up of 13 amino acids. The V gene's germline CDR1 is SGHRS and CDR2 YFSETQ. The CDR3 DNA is TGCGCCAGCAGCTCGGGAACAGGGAACGAGCAGTACTTC. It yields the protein CASSSGTGNEQYF.

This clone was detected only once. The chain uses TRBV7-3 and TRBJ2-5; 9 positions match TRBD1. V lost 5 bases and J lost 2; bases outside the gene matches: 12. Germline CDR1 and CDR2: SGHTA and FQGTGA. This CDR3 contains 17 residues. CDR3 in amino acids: CASSPRNRGLGQETQYF. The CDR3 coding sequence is TGTGCCAGCAGCCCCCGCAACAGGGGGCTTGGTCAAGAGACCCAGTACTTC.

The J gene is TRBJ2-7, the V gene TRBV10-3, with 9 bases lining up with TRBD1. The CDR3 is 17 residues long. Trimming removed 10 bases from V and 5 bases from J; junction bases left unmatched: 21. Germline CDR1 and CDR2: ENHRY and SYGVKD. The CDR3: CARKAGTGKAVFHEQYF. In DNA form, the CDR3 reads TGTGCCAGAAAGGCCGGGACAGGGAAAGCAGTGTTCCACGAGCAGTACTTC.

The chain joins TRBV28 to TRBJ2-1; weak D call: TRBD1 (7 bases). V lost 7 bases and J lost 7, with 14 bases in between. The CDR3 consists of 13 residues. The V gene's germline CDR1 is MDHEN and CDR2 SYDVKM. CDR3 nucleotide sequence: TGTGCCAGCACTCAGGGGGGTCGGAATGAGCAGTTCTTC. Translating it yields CASTQGGRNEQFF. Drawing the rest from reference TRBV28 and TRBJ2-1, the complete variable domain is DVKVTQSSRYLVKRTGEKVFLECVQDMDHENMFWYRQDPGLGLRLIYFSYDVKMKEKGDIPEGYSVSREKKERFSLILESASTNQTSMYLCASTQGGRNEQFFGPGTRLTVL.

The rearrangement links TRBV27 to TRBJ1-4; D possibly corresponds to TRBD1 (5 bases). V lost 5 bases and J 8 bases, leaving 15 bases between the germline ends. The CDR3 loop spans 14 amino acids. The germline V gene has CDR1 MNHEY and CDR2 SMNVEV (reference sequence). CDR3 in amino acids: CASSTRVGAEKLFF. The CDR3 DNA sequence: TGTGCCAGCAGTACCCGGGTAGGGGCCGAAAAACTGTTTTTT.

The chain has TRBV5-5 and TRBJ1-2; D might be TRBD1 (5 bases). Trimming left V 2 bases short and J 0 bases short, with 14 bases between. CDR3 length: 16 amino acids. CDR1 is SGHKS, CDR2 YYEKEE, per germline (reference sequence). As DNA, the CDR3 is TGTGCCAGCAGCTTTTCCGACAGATCGTCTAACTATGGCTACACCTTC. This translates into CASSFSDRSSNYGYTF.

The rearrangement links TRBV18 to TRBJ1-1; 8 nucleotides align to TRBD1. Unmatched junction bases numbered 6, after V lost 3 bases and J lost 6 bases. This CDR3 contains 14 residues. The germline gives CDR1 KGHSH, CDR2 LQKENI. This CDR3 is CASSPRTGSPEAFF. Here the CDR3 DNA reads TGTGCCAGCTCACCCCGGACAGGGTCCCCTGAAGCTTTCTTT.

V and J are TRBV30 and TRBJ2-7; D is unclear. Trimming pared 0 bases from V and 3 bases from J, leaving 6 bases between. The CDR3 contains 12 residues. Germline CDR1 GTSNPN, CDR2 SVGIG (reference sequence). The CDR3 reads CAWSVGYYEQYF. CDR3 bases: TGTGCCTGGAGTGTCGGGTACTACGAGCAGTACTTC.

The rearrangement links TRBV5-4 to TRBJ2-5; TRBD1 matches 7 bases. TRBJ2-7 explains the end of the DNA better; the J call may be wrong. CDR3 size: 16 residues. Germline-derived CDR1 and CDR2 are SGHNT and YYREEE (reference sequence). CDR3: CASSLSYGTAVYEQYF. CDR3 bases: TGTGCCAGCAGCCTAAGTTACGGGACAGCTGTCTACGAGCAGTACTTC.

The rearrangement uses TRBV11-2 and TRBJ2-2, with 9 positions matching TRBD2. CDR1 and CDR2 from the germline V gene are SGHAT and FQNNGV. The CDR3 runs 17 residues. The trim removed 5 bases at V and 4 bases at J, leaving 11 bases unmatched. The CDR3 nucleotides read TGTGCCAGCAGCCCCGACGGCGGGGGGGCGGGCACCGGGGAGCTGTTTTTT. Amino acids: CASSPDGGGAGTGELFF.

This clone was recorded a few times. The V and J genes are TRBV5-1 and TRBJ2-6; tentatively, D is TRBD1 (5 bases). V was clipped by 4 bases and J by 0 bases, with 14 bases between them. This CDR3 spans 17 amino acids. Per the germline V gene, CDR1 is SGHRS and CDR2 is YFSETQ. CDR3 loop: CASSPKIDSSGANVLTF. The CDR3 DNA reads TGCGCCAGCAGCCCTAAAATTGACAGCTCTGGGGCCAACGTCCTGACTTTC.

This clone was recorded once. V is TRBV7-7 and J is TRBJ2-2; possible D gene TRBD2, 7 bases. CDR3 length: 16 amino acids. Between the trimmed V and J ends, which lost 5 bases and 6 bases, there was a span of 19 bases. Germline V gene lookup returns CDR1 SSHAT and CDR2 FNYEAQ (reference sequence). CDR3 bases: TGTGCCAGCAGCCTAAACGTGGGGGGGCGGCCCGGGGAGCTGTTTTTT. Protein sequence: CASSLNVGGRPGELFF. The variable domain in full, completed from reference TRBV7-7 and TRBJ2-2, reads GAGVSQSPRYKVTKRGQDVTLRCDPISSHATLYWYQQALGQGPEFLTYFNYEAQPDKSGLPSDRFSAERPEGSISTLTIQRTEQRDSAMYRCASSLNVGGRPGELFFGEGSRLTVL.

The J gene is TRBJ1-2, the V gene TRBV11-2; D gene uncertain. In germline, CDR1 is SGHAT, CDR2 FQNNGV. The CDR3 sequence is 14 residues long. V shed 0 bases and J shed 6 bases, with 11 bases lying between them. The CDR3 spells CASSLDGPLDGYTF. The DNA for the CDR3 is TGTGCCAGCAGCTTAGATGGGCCGCTGGATGGCTACACCTTC.